These 8 T cell receptor beta chains originate from one sample sequenced in a study of control samples from healthy donors and cancer patients. The assay was immunoSEQ multiplex PCR, and TCRdb's table has in-frame clones only and misses some. The sample has 130,000 to 150,000 clones; more than 85% are singletons. The sample consisted of blood. Source of these receptors: a man between 18 and 29 years old in good health.

The rearrangement links TRBV12-5 to TRBJ1-5; no clear D gene. CDR3 size: 14 residues. V shed 7 bases and J shed 2 bases, with 12 bases lying between them. CDR1 is LGHNT, CDR2 FRNRAP, per germline. CDR3 sequence reads: CASAATRGNQPQHF. The DNA for the CDR3 is TGTGCTAGTGCCGCTACACGGGGCAATCAGCCCCAGCATTTT.

V and J are TRBV6-5 and TRBJ1-3, with no clear D. Trimming shortened V by 4 bases and J by 3 bases, and 10 bases separated the two germline ends. The CDR3 is 14 residues long. Looked up from germline, CDR1 is MNHEY and CDR2 is SVGAGI. The CDR3 coding sequence is TGTGCCAGCAGTTTAGAGAGGGTTGGAAACACCATATATTTT. The encoded protein is CASSLERVGNTIYF.

This clone was detected only once. The V and J genes are TRBV19 and TRBJ1-1; D might be TRBD1 (6 bases). Trimming left V 4 bases short and J 3 bases short, with 15 bases between. CDR1 is LNHDA and CDR2 is SQIVND in the germline V gene (reference sequence). The CDR3 is made up of 15 amino acids. The CDR3 reads CASSTFYRADTEAFF. In DNA, the CDR3 is TGTGCCAGTAGTACGTTCTACAGGGCCGACACTGAAGCTTTCTTT.

This clone was recorded a few times. The chain employs TRBV9 and TRBJ2-1, with a weak D call TRBD2 (7 bases). Germline CDR1 reads SGDLS; CDR2 reads YYNGEE. Trimming stripped 3 bases from V and 2 bases from J, with 18 bases between. The CDR3 sequence is 17 residues long. This chain's CDR3 is CASSEGGRLSTYNEQFF. In nucleotides, the CDR3 is TGTGCCAGCAGCGAGGGGGGGCGATTGTCCACCTACAATGAGCAGTTCTTC.

The chain recombines TRBV27 with TRBJ2-5; a possible D gene is TRBD2 (5 bases). V was shortened by 7 bases and J by 4 bases, with 16 bases between the two germline ends. CDR1 MNHEY and CDR2 SMNVEV come from the germline V gene (reference sequence). The CDR3 loop spans 14 amino acids. CDR3 sequence: CASKERTLGETQYF. DNA for the CDR3: TGTGCCAGCAAGGAGCGGACGCTTGGAGAGACCCAGTACTTC.

This chain links TRBV5-8 with TRBJ2-3, with 7 bases aligning to TRBD1. V shed 4 bases and J 0 bases; nucleotides not matched to a gene: 8. The CDR3 spans 16 residues. Germline lookup yields CDR1 SGHTS and CDR2 YDEGEE. CDR3 nucleotides: TGTGCCAGCAGCCGTTACAGGGGACCAAGCACAGATACGCAGTATTTT. Translation gives CASSRYRGPSTDTQYF.

This clone was counted once. This chain joins TRBV29-1 and TRBJ2-1; possibly TRBD2 for D (6 bases). This CDR3 is built from 13 residues. Per the germline V gene, CDR1 is SQVTM and CDR2 is ANQGSEA. V was cut by 5 bases and J by 8 bases, with 16 bases left in between. The CDR3 spells CSVSRGKSDEQFF. The DNA for the CDR3 is TGCAGCGTTTCCCGCGGGAAGAGTGATGAGCAGTTCTTC.

The rearrangement links TRBV19 to TRBJ1-5; D unresolved. CDR1 LNHDA and CDR2 SQIVND come from the germline V gene (reference sequence). This CDR3 is built from 17 residues. V shed 5 bases and J shed 1 base, with 18 bases lying between them. CDR3 sequence (DNA): TGTGCCAGTAGTCCCCGAGCCCGAGTTCAGAGCAATCAGCCCCAGCATTTT. This sequence encodes CASSPRARVQSNQPQHF.